Below are 23 T cell receptor beta chains sequenced from a single sample in a study of radiation and T cells in renal cell carcinoma. Time point of the sample: blood 4 weeks post-SBRT, at nephrectomy. Treatment specified: 15 Gy SBRT to primary tumor, nephrectomy 4 weeks later. Sequenced by immunoSEQ multiplex PCR; TCRdb stores in-frame clones only, minus some. The data hold about 140,000 clones, with approximately 86% observed a single time. The source material was blood, sampled from a patient whose treatment included radiotherapy and nephrectomy. These receptors were taken from a woman in her fifties or sixties with renal cell carcinoma.

The chain has TRBV7-9 and TRBJ2-1, with 8 nucleotides matching TRBD1. V was clipped by 7 bases and J by 5 bases; unmatched bases: 10. The V gene's germline CDR1 is SEHNR and CDR2 FQNEAQ (reference sequence). The CDR3 sequence is 15 residues long. The CDR3 reads CASTSQGAVDNEQFF. In nucleotides, the CDR3 is TGTGCCAGCACCTCCCAGGGGGCTGTTGACAATGAGCAGTTCTTC.

J is TRBJ2-1 and V is TRBV19; D remains ambiguous. The CDR3 spans 12 residues. V lost 5 bases and J 10 bases, leaving 12 bases between the germline ends. Per germline, CDR1 LNHDA and CDR2 SQIVND (reference sequence). The CDR3 sequence is CASSVLGGEQFF. CDR3 in DNA: TGTGCCAGTAGTGTCCTGGGTGGGGAGCAGTTCTTC.

This clone was seen once. V is TRBV7-2 and J is TRBJ2-2; 7 bases match TRBD2. V shed 3 bases, J shed 4 bases, and the junction held 8 bases outside the gene matches. This CDR3 comprises 16 residues. Germline V lookup: CDR1 SGHTA, CDR2 FQGNSA. The CDR3 DNA sequence: TGTGCCAGCAGCTTGGGGCTAGCGGTTTCCACCGGGGAGCTGTTTTTT. This sequence encodes CASSLGLAVSTGELFF.

The chain recombines TRBV5-1 with TRBJ2-1, with TRBD2 as a possible D gene (5 bases). The CDR3 is 12 amino acids. The germline V and J ends were trimmed by 7 bases and 10 bases, with 15 bases remaining between them. Germline CDR1 is SGHRS and CDR2 is YFSETQ. CDR3 DNA sequence: TGCGCCAGCGGCCCGGGGAGTCGAGAGCAGTTCTTC. Translating it yields CASGPGSREQFF.

Points on this clone: One end of the junction is discordant with germline, which a read error may explain. The chain is built from TRBV10-1 and TRBJ1-1; maybe TRBD1 (5 bases). CDR1 is WNHNN, CDR2 SYGVQD, per germline (reference sequence). This CDR3 comprises 14 residues. The CDR3 sequence: CASSESSGAGSPLF. The DNA for the CDR3 is TGCGCCAGCAGTGAGTCCAGTGGGGCAGGATCGCCTCTATTT.

This clone was detected once. J is TRBJ2-5 and V is TRBV18; 10 nucleotides line up with TRBD2. CDR1 and CDR2 (germline): KGHSH, LQKENI. J gave up 5 bases and V 7 bases, and 10 bases lay outside the gene matches. The CDR3 totals 15 residues. DNA for the CDR3: TGTGCCAGCTTTCGGACTAGCGGAGTGGAGGAGACCCAGTACTTC. Translated: CASFRTSGVEETQYF. Full variable domain (remainder filled in from reference TRBV18 and TRBJ2-5): NAGVMQNPRHLVRRRGQEARLRCSPMKGHSHVYWYRQLPEEGLKFMVYLQKENIIDESGMPKERFSAEFPKEGPSILRIQQVVRGDSAAYFCASFRTSGVEETQYFGPGTRLLVL.

The J gene is TRBJ2-2, the V gene TRBV18; possibly TRBD1 for D (5 bases). The CDR3 extends over 14 amino acids. Trimming shortened V by 5 bases and J by 4 bases, and 11 bases separated the two germline ends. Germline V gene sequence: CDR1 KGHSH, CDR2 LQKENI. CDR3 region: CASSIDRGTGELFF. In DNA, the CDR3 is TGTGCCAGCTCAATCGACAGAGGCACCGGGGAGCTGTTTTTT.

The chain has TRBV5-1 and TRBJ2-5, with D perhaps matching TRBD2 (5 bases). The J call may be in error: the DNA end matches TRBJ2-7 better. This CDR3 is built from 14 residues. Germline V CDR1 and CDR2: SGHRS, YFSETQ. This CDR3 is CASSYGDVAFEQYF. CDR3 DNA sequence: TGCGCCAGCAGCTACGGGGATGTGGCCTTCGAGCAGTACTTC.

DNA of the CDR3: TGTGCCAGCAGCTTGGGGACAGGCGCGAACACTGAAGCTTTCTTT. Its protein product is CASSLGTGANTEAFF. The rearrangement links TRBV5-4 to TRBJ1-1; TRBD1 aligns across 7 bases. The V gene's germline CDR1 is SGHNT and CDR2 YYREEE (reference sequence). V was clipped by 0 bases and J by 1 base; unmatched bases: 3. The CDR3 has 15 residues.

The chain joins TRBV7-2 to TRBJ2-1, with D tentatively TRBD1 or TRBD2 (5 bases each). Germline V gene sequence: CDR1 SGHTA, CDR2 FQGNSA. This CDR3 has 16 residues. Trimming removed 2 bases from V and 0 bases from J, with 11 bases in between. The DNA of the CDR3 is TGTGCCAGCAGCTTAAGACAGCGGAGCTCCTACAATGAGCAGTTCTTC. Translated: CASSLRQRSSYNEQFF.

The chain couples TRBV5-4 to TRBJ2-7; TRBD2 matches at 10 bases. The germline V gene has CDR1 SGHNT and CDR2 YYREEE (reference sequence). This CDR3 comprises 16 residues. V was clipped by 3 bases and J by 4 bases; unmatched bases: 10. In DNA, the CDR3 is TGTGCCAGCAGCTCAAGTGGAGCGGGAGGGCCGTACGAGCAGTACTTC. Protein sequence: CASSSSGAGGPYEQYF.

The chain joins TRBV2 to TRBJ1-5; D is possibly TRBD1 (5 bases). Trimming cost V 0 bases and J 2 bases, with 14 bases left between them. Germline CDR1 SNHLY, CDR2 FYNNEI. This CDR3 is built from 17 residues. The CDR3 here is CASSEALGGMGNQPQHF. In nucleotides, the CDR3 is TGTGCCAGCAGTGAAGCGCTCGGGGGGATGGGCAATCAGCCCCAGCATTTT.

The chain is built from TRBV19 and TRBJ1-6; unclear D gene. In germline, CDR1 is LNHDA, CDR2 SQIVND (reference sequence). CDR3 length: 13 amino acids. V dropped 5 bases and J dropped 7 bases, with 9 bases sitting between them. The DNA of the CDR3 is TGTGCCAGTAGTGCCCAGGCCAATTCACCCCTCCACTTT. Translated: CASSAQANSPLHF.

The rearrangement joins TRBV6-6 to TRBJ1-5, with D perhaps matching TRBD1 (5 bases). Deletions cut 8 bases from V and 2 bases from J, with 13 bases between. This CDR3 spans 14 amino acids. Germline V gene lookup returns CDR1 MNHNY and CDR2 SVGAGI (reference sequence). Here the CDR3 reads CASAGGLGNQPQHF. The CDR3 DNA sequence: TGTGCCAGCGCGGGGGGGTTAGGCAATCAGCCCCAGCATTTT.

This clone was counted only a few times. The chain joins TRBV12-5 to TRBJ1-1; D call uncertain. This CDR3 is built from 13 residues. CDR1 and CDR2 (germline): LGHNT, FRNRAP. V lost 1 base, J lost 5 bases, and 8 bases lay in between. The CDR3 DNA follows: TGTGCTAGTGGTTTGGGGCCCTTAACTGAAGCTTTCTTT. Translation: CASGLGPLTEAFF.

This clone was detected only once. This chain joins TRBV19 and TRBJ2-3, with TRBD2 matching 15 bases. Germline V gene sequence: CDR1 LNHDA, CDR2 SQIVND (reference sequence). This CDR3 comprises 17 residues. V was clipped by 3 bases and J by 7 bases; unmatched bases: 8. DNA of the CDR3: TGTGCCAGTAGTATCGGGACTAGCGGGGGGATTATGCATACGCAGTATTTT. Amino acids: CASSIGTSGGIMHTQYF.

The chain couples TRBV19 to TRBJ2-7; tentative D call: TRBD1 (5 bases). The germline CDR1 and CDR2 sequences are LNHDA and SQIVND (reference sequence). V was cut by 11 bases and J by 2 bases, with 16 bases left in between. CDR3 length equals 13 residues. CDR3 sequence (DNA): TGTGCCTACCTCGGCAGGGAAGCCTACGAGCAGTACTTC. Residues: CAYLGREAYEQYF.

CDR3: CASSRGTENQPQHF. The CDR3 coding sequence is TGTGCCAGCTCACGAGGGACGGAGAATCAGCCCCAGCATTTT. The chain joins TRBV18 to TRBJ1-5; maybe TRBD1 (5 bases). The CDR3 length is 14 residues. In germline, CDR1 is KGHSH, CDR2 LQKENI. V shed 4 bases and J shed 4 bases, with 11 bases lying between them.

Here the CDR3 DNA reads TGTGCCAGCAGCCCCGCCGGGGGAGTGAATGAAAAACTGTTTTTT. Protein: CASSPAGGVNEKLFF. The rearrangement uses TRBV6-5 and TRBJ1-4; tentative D call: TRBD1 (5 bases). The germline CDR1 and CDR2 sequences are MNHEY and SVGAGI. The ends were cut back, 6 bases at V and 5 bases at J, with 16 bases in the middle. The CDR3 runs to 15 residues.

This rearrangement joins TRBV28 to TRBJ1-2; D is unclear. Trimming took 10 bases from V and 8 from J, leaving 17 bases between them. Per germline, CDR1 MDHEN and CDR2 SYDVKM. CDR3 length: 12 amino acids. The CDR3 region is CATEAGIEGYTF. DNA for the CDR3: TGTGCCACCGAGGCGGGGATTGAGGGCTACACCTTC.

The chain has TRBV6-5 and TRBJ1-5; the D is unclear. CDR3 length equals 13 residues. V lost 6 bases, J lost 2 bases, and 8 bases lay in between. Per the germline V gene, CDR1 is MNHEY and CDR2 is SVGAGI. The CDR3 sequence is CASRVSRNQPQHF. In DNA form, the CDR3 reads TGTGCCAGCAGGGTTTCGCGCAATCAGCCCCAGCATTTT.

The chain uses TRBV4-2 and TRBJ2-1; 10 nucleotides align to TRBD1. The V segment lost 0 bases and the J segment 7 bases; nucleotides outside the gene matches: 3. The CDR3 totals 15 residues. Germline-derived CDR1 and CDR2 are LGHNA and YNFKEQ. The CDR3 protein is CASSQDDRGRNEQFF. The CDR3 DNA follows: TGTGCCAGCAGCCAAGATGACAGGGGGCGGAATGAGCAGTTCTTC.

This clone was detected once. This chain uses TRBV10-3 with TRBJ2-7, with D possibly being TRBD2 (7 bases). The CDR3 runs to 14 residues. Looked up from germline, CDR1 is ENHRY and CDR2 is SYGVKD. This chain's CDR3 is CAISVSTPDSGIVV. The CDR3, as DNA: TGTGCCATCAGTGTTTCCACACCGGACAGCGGGATAGTAGTC.